These 15 T cell receptor beta chains share one sample of origin, sequenced in a study of blood T cell repertoires in COVID-19. The data were produced by immunoSEQ multiplex PCR, yet TCRdb's version contains in-frame clones alone and is incomplete. Altogether roughly 120,000 clones are present, 65% to 85% being singletons, with the ten largest covering about 0.8%. Sequencing was carried out using peripheral blood. These receptors came from a woman between 65 and 79 years old with acute or convalescent COVID-19.

The J gene is TRBJ2-5, the V gene TRBV5-1; D might be TRBD2 (6 bases). The CDR3 is 14 residues long. V was trimmed by 3 bases and J by 3 bases, leaving 12 bases between them. The germline CDR1 and CDR2 sequences are SGHRS and YFSETQ. CDR3 DNA: TGCGCCAGCAGCTCCACCGGGAGCGAAGAGACCCAGTACTTC. Translation gives CASSSTGSEETQYF.

V and J are TRBV6-5 and TRBJ2-7, with 8 bases identical to TRBD1. CDR1 and CDR2 (germline): MNHEY, SVGAGI. J gave up 2 bases and V 6 bases, and 3 bases lay outside the gene matches. The CDR3 has 13 amino acids. This CDR3 is CASRQTGAYEQYF. Here the CDR3 DNA reads TGTGCCAGCAGGCAGACAGGGGCCTACGAGCAGTACTTC.

The gene calls are TRBV19 and TRBJ1-4, with D possibly TRBD1 on 5 matching bases. The germline gives CDR1 LNHDA, CDR2 SQIVND (reference sequence). V was pared by 9 bases and J by 4 bases, with 18 bases between. The CDR3 contains 15 residues. DNA of the CDR3: TGTGCCAGCGGATGGCAGGGCCTCTATAATGAAAAACTGTTTTTT. Translating gives CASGWQGLYNEKLFF.

Regarding this clone: Within the sample, other DNA sequences also encode this same CDR3. The rearrangement links TRBV12-3 or TRBV12-4 to TRBJ2-1; TRBD2 is a possible D gene (6 bases). The ends were cut back, 6 bases at V and 4 bases at J, with 10 bases in the middle. The CDR3 spans 13 residues. The CDR3: CASRRDSYNEQFF. In nucleotides, the CDR3 is TGTGCCAGCAGAAGGGACTCTTACAATGAGCAGTTCTTC.

This sequence joins TRBV7-8 and TRBJ1-2; a possible D gene is TRBD1 (5 bases). This CDR3 is built from 13 residues. Trimming removed 0 bases from V and 5 bases from J, with 7 bases in between. Germline assignment: CDR1 SGHVS and CDR2 FQNEAQ. CDR3 sequence: CASSLAEGYGYTF. CDR3 DNA sequence: TGTGCCAGCAGCTTAGCGGAGGGGTATGGCTACACCTTC.

The chain uses TRBV27 and TRBJ2-1, with TRBD2 as a possible D gene (5 bases). The CDR3 is made up of 15 amino acids. The V end lost 2 bases, the J end lost 0 bases, and 8 bases lay between the germline ends. The germline gives CDR1 MNHEY, CDR2 SMNVEV (reference sequence). CDR3 sequence reads: CASSLDGISYNEQFF. The CDR3 nucleotides are TGTGCCAGCAGTTTAGACGGGATCTCCTACAATGAGCAGTTCTTC.

The chain combines TRBV7-2 with TRBJ1-2; TRBD1 matches at 9 bases. After removal of 0 bases from V and 4 bases from J, the junction contained 6 bases not matched to a gene. The CDR3 spans 16 residues. Germline V gives CDR1 SGHTA, CDR2 FQGNSA. CDR3 DNA: TGTGCCAGCAGCTTAGCAGGGACAGGGATCGGCTATGGCTACACCTTC. Protein sequence: CASSLAGTGIGYGYTF.

Only one count was recorded for this clone. The gene calls are TRBV6-5 and TRBJ2-2, with D possibly being TRBD2 (5 bases). The V and J ends lost 8 bases and 5 bases respectively, with 6 bases between them. The length of the CDR3 is 11 residues. CDR1 and CDR2 (germline): MNHEY, SVGAGI. Written as DNA, the CDR3 is TGTGCCAGCCGAGGGACCGGGGAGCTGTTTTTT. It codes for CASRGTGELFF.

The sample holds one count of this clone. J is TRBJ1-1 and V is TRBV18; possibly TRBD1 for D (6 bases). Trimming stripped 2 bases from V and 3 bases from J, with 10 bases between. The CDR3 covers 14 residues. The germline V gene encodes CDR1 KGHSH and CDR2 LQKENI. CDR3 residues: CASSPIQGYTEAFF. The CDR3 region has the DNA TGTGCCAGCTCACCAATACAGGGCTACACTGAAGCTTTCTTT.

For the CDR3, the DNA is TGTGCCAGCAGCCCCCTGCGGGCGTTAGATACGCAGTATTTT. Translating gives CASSPLRALDTQYF. The chain links TRBV9 to TRBJ2-3, with a weak D call TRBD2 (5 bases). The V end was cut by 4 bases, the J end by 5 bases, with 14 bases between. The germline CDR1 and CDR2 sequences are SGDLS and YYNGEE. The CDR3 extends over 14 amino acids.

CDR3 bases: TGTGCCAGCAGCCAAGAGACGGGGGGCGAAAAAGCTTTCTTT. Translating gives CASSQETGGEKAFF. The genes are TRBV4-2 and TRBJ1-1; tentative D call: TRBD1 (6 bases). Trimming pared 0 bases from V and 9 bases from J, leaving 14 bases between. CDR3 length: 14 amino acids. The V gene's germline CDR1 is LGHNA and CDR2 YNFKEQ.

The V and J genes are TRBV12-3 or TRBV12-4 and TRBJ2-7; D is possibly TRBD2 (6 bases). The CDR3 length is 12 residues. V shed 3 bases and J shed 7 bases, with 10 bases lying between them. The CDR3 nucleotides read TGTGCCAGCAGTTTGGGGGGAGTTGAGCAGTACTTC. It translates to CASSLGGVEQYF.

This clone is a singleton in its sample. The gene calls are TRBV3-1 (or the pseudogene TRBV3-2) and TRBJ2-7, with D possibly TRBD1 on 6 matching bases. CDR1 is LGHDT, CDR2 YNNKEL, per germline (reference sequence). The CDR3 has 12 residues. V lost 10 bases and J lost 2, with 12 bases in between. The CDR3, as DNA: TGTGCCACCCGAGGACAGACCTACGAGCAGTACTTC. Translated: CATRGQTYEQYF.

This chain connects TRBV24-1 to TRBJ2-1; 9 bases align to TRBD2. CDR3 size: 16 residues. Germline loops: CDR1 KGHDR, CDR2 SFDVKD. V lost 3 bases and J lost 6; bases outside the gene matches: 8. CDR3 protein: CATSDRSSGSRNEQFF. The CDR3, as DNA: TGTGCCACCAGTGATCGGAGTAGCGGGAGTCGCAATGAGCAGTTCTTC.

The chain is built from TRBV6-5 and TRBJ2-7; unclear D gene. Trimming cost V 6 bases and J 2 bases, with 11 bases left between them. CDR3 size: 13 residues. Looked up from germline, CDR1 is MNHEY and CDR2 is SVGAGI. The DNA for the CDR3 is TGTGCCAGCAGCCTAGAAAAACCCTACGAGCAGTACTTC. It specifies CASSLEKPYEQYF.